Each of the 17 T cell receptor beta chains below was sequenced from the same sample in a study of identical twins. TCRdb used MiXCR to reprocess the 5' RACE reads, holding one entry per CDR3 protein. In the table there are about 220,000 distinct CDR3 sequences, approximately 5.9% of which are singletons. The same data also contributed to another study, on T cells expressing NK-cell markers.

The material sequenced was CD8+ T cells sorted from blood. The receptors were sampled from a woman younger than 30 in good health.

The sample holds a few counts of this clonotype. The chain combines TRBV30 with TRBJ2-3; TRBD2 matches at 10 bases. The CDR3 consists of 11 residues. The germline CDR1 and CDR2 sequences are GTSNPN and SVGIG (reference sequence). The V segment lost 5 bases and the J segment 8 bases; nucleotides outside the gene matches: 1. The CDR3 sequence: CAWSSGSTQYF. CDR3 sequence (DNA): TGTGCCTGGTCTAGCGGGAGTACGCAGTATTTT.

The CDR3 DNA sequence: TGTGCCAGCAGTTACCCACCCAGGGAGGTGAACACTGAAGCTTTCTTT. Translation gives CASSYPPREVNTEAFF. The chain couples TRBV6-5 to TRBJ1-1; the D gene is possibly TRBD1 (5 bases). The V end was cut by 2 bases, the J end by 0 bases, with 13 bases between. CDR3 length: 16 residues. Germline V lookup: CDR1 MNHEY, CDR2 SVGAGI.

The sample holds many counts of this clonotype. The V call is TRBV6-5, the J call TRBJ2-1; D remains ambiguous. CDR3 length: 12 residues. Trimming stripped 4 bases from V and 5 bases from J, with 6 bases between. CDR1 and CDR2 from the germline V gene are MNHEY and SVGAGI. This CDR3 is CASSSINNEQFF. In DNA form, the CDR3 reads TGTGCCAGCAGTTCCATAAACAATGAGCAGTTCTTC.

The genes are TRBV12-3 or TRBV12-4 and TRBJ2-1; 7 bases agree with TRBD1. Trimming cost V 1 base and J 8 bases; bases outside gene matches: 11. The CDR3 has 16 residues. CDR3 sequence reads: CASSLEFGRGWDEQFF. In nucleotides, the CDR3 is TGTGCCAGCAGTTTAGAGTTTGGCAGGGGGTGGGATGAGCAGTTCTTC.

This clonotype was observed a few times. This sequence joins TRBV7-9 and TRBJ2-7; unclear D gene. There are 11 residues in the CDR3. Germline CDR1 is SEHNR and CDR2 is FQNEAQ (reference sequence). The V and J ends lost 8 bases and 11 bases respectively, with 16 bases between them. The CDR3 sequence: CASAQVDLKYF. The CDR3 nucleotides read TGTGCCAGCGCCCAGGTTGACTTAAAGTACTTC.

Ten or more counts support this clonotype. The chain couples TRBV6-1 to TRBJ1-1, with a possible D match to TRBD1 (5 bases). The CDR3 spans 13 residues. The V end was cut by 8 bases, the J end by 2 bases, with 12 bases between. Germline V gene data show CDR1 as MNHNS and CDR2 as SASEGT. This chain's CDR3 is CASLGHLNTEAFF. Here the CDR3 DNA reads TGTGCCAGCCTAGGACACCTAAACACTGAAGCTTTCTTT.

This chain connects TRBV5-6 to TRBJ2-5; D remains unclear. In germline, CDR1 is SGHDT, CDR2 YYEEEE. The ends were cut back, 1 base at V and 7 bases at J, with 14 bases in the middle. This CDR3 spans 14 amino acids. This CDR3 is CASSLRPPLGTQYF. DNA for the CDR3: TGTGCCAGCAGCTTGAGGCCCCCCCTTGGGACCCAGTACTTC.

This clonotype was counted only a few times. This chain uses TRBV6-1 with TRBJ2-1; D unclear. There are 14 residues in the CDR3. Germline V gene data show CDR1 as MNHNS and CDR2 as SASEGT. Deletions cut 4 bases from V and 0 bases from J, with 7 bases between. CDR3 in amino acids: CASSVTASYNEQFF. Written as DNA, the CDR3 is TGTGCCAGCAGTGTAACAGCCTCCTACAATGAGCAGTTCTTC.

This clonotype was seen more than once but under ten times. The rearrangement joins TRBV12-3 or TRBV12-4 to TRBJ1-1, with 7 nucleotides matching TRBD1. This CDR3 comprises 12 residues. The ends lost 6 bases at V and 7 bases at J; junction bases unmatched: 5. The CDR3 region is CASSQGQDEAFF. Here the CDR3 DNA reads TGTGCCAGCAGCCAAGGACAGGATGAAGCTTTCTTT.

V gene TRBV7-6 combines with J gene TRBJ1-1, with a weak D call TRBD1 (5 bases). Deletions cut 5 bases from V and 4 bases from J, with 20 bases between. Germline CDR1 is SGHVS and CDR2 is FNYEAQ. The CDR3 runs to 16 residues. The CDR3 here is CASSRLSEGWSTEAFF. The CDR3 DNA follows: TGTGCCAGCAGCCGCTTGTCGGAGGGGTGGAGCACTGAAGCTTTCTTT. The full variable domain, completed using reference TRBV7-6 and TRBJ1-1, is GAGVSQSPRYKVTKRGQDVALRCDPISGHVSLYWYRQALGQGPEFLTYFNYEAQQDKSGLPNDRFSAERPEGSISTLTIQRTEQRDSAMYRCASSRLSEGWSTEAFFGQGTRLTVV.

This clonotype was observed at least ten times. The CDR3 sequence: CASSFGFSRTPAYEQYF. CDR3 nucleotide sequence: TGCGCCAGCAGCTTCGGTTTTTCTAGGACACCCGCCTACGAGCAGTACTTC. V gene TRBV5-1 combines with J gene TRBJ2-7; possible D gene TRBD1, 5 bases. This CDR3 has 17 residues. Trimming took off 2 bases at V and 2 bases at J, with 20 bases between the two ends. CDR1 is SGHRS, CDR2 YFSETQ, per germline.

There are many counts of this clonotype. V is TRBV7-9 and J is TRBJ1-5; 9 nucleotides match TRBD1. CDR1 is SEHNR, CDR2 FQNEAQ, per germline (reference sequence). CDR3 length: 14 amino acids. Losses at the gene ends were 8 bases for V and 4 bases for J; bases not matched to a gene: 6. CDR3: CASSPGQGNQPQHF. In DNA, the CDR3 is TGTGCCAGCTCACCCGGACAGGGGAATCAGCCCCAGCATTTT.

This clonotype showed up just a few times. The V and J genes are TRBV6-1 and TRBJ1-2, with 7 nucleotides matching TRBD1. Unmatched junction bases numbered 12, after V lost 8 bases and J lost 3 bases. Germline V gives CDR1 MNHNS, CDR2 SASEGT. The CDR3 extends over 15 amino acids. In DNA form, the CDR3 reads TGTGCCAGCCGGGGGGTAAACAGGGGTCACTATGGCTACACCTTC. Amino acid sequence: CASRGVNRGHYGYTF.

CDR3 DNA sequence: TGTGCCAGCAGTTTATCTAGGGGGGGAACCCAGTACTTC. The encoded protein is CASSLSRGGTQYF. V and J are TRBV27 and TRBJ2-5; possibly TRBD2 for D (7 bases). The V gene lost 0 bases and the J gene lost 8 bases, with 10 bases spanning the gap. Germline assignment: CDR1 MNHEY and CDR2 SMNVEV (reference sequence). This CDR3 has 13 residues.

This clonotype was detected ten times or more. This chain uses TRBV7-8 with TRBJ2-3, with D perhaps given as TRBD1 or TRBD2 (6 bases each). Germline lookup yields CDR1 SGHVS and CDR2 FQNEAQ. The CDR3 is 18 residues long. The germline V and J ends were trimmed by 0 bases and 2 bases, with 18 bases remaining between them. The CDR3 DNA follows: TGTGCCAGCAGCTTAGCGTTTGGGGGGCCGGTAAACACAGATACGCAGTATTTT. This encodes CASSLAFGGPVNTDTQYF.

This clonotype has just a few counts. V usage is TRBV4-1 and J usage is TRBJ2-1, with D possibly being TRBD2 (5 bases). The CDR3 contains 16 residues. V shed 0 bases and J shed 0 bases, with 9 bases lying between them. Germline-derived CDR1 and CDR2 are MGHRA and YSYEKL. The CDR3 sequence is CASSQERARSYNEQFF. The DNA for the CDR3 is TGCGCCAGCAGCCAAGAGAGGGCCCGCTCCTACAATGAGCAGTTCTTC.

This clonotype has a handful of counts. This chain uses TRBV7-9 with TRBJ2-5; the D gene is possibly TRBD2 (5 bases). The V end was cut by 4 bases, the J end by 5 bases, with 11 bases between. In germline, CDR1 is SEHNR, CDR2 FQNEAQ (reference sequence). The CDR3 has 13 amino acids. The CDR3 spells CASSYPGSETQYF. Here the CDR3 DNA reads TGTGCCAGCAGCTACCCGGGGTCCGAGACCCAGTACTTC.